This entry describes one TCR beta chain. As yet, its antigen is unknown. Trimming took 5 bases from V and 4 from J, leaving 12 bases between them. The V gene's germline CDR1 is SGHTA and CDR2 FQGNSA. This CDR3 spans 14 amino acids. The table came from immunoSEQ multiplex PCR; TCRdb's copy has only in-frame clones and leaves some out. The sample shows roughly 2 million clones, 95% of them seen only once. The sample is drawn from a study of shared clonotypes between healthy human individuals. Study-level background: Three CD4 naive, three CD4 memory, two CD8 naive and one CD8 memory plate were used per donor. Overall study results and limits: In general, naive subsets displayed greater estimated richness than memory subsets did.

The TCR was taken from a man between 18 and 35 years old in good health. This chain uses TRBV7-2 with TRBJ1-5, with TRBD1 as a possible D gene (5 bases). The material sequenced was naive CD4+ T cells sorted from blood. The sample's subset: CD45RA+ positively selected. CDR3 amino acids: CASSEGGGNQPQHF. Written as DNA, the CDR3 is TGTGCCAGCAGCGAAGGCGGGGGGAATCAGCCCCAGCATTTT. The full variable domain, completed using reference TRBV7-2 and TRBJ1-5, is GAGVSQSPSNKVTEKGKDVELRCDPISGHTALYWYRQSLGQGLEFLIYFQGNSAPDKSGLPSDRFSAERTGGSVSTLTIQRTQQEDSAVYLCASSEGGGNQPQHFGDGTRLSIL.